One sample yielded the 30 T cell receptor beta chains listed below, sequenced in a study of cytomegalovirus exposure and HLA in healthy donors. Sequencing was performed with immunoSEQ multiplex PCR; in TCRdb, only in-frame clones are kept and a portion is missing. There are over 250,000 clones in the sample; roughly 87% occur only once, and more than 0.9% lies in the top ten. Sequencing was carried out using PBMCs. These receptors were collected from a woman in her twenties or thirties in good health and CMV-seropositive.

The chain employs TRBV7-9 and TRBJ1-2, with D perhaps matching TRBD1 (5 bases). The V gene's germline CDR1 is SEHNR and CDR2 FQNEAQ (reference sequence). The CDR3 length is 13 residues. The V gene lost 10 bases and the J gene lost 7 bases, with 19 bases spanning the gap. CDR3 residues: CATLGQKGPGYTF. CDR3 nucleotide sequence: TGTGCCACACTGGGGCAAAAGGGCCCTGGCTACACCTTC.

The chain links TRBV11-2 to TRBJ2-7; a weak D match, TRBD1 (6 bases). The V gene's germline CDR1 is SGHAT and CDR2 FQNNGV. Trimming took 4 bases from V and 1 from J, leaving 11 bases between them. This CDR3 is 14 amino acids long. The CDR3 sequence is CASSSWDTSYEQYF. The CDR3 DNA reads TGTGCCAGCAGCTCCTGGGACACGTCCTACGAGCAGTACTTC.

This chain uses TRBV29-1 with TRBJ2-7; 8 bases are shared with TRBD1. Germline V gives CDR1 SQVTM, CDR2 ANQGSEA. Unmatched junction bases numbered 7, after V lost 6 bases and J lost 0 bases. The CDR3 is 14 amino acids. This chain's CDR3 is CSVPGDRPSYEQYF. The CDR3 region has the DNA TGCAGCGTCCCCGGGGACAGGCCCTCCTACGAGCAGTACTTC.

The chain is built from TRBV5-1 and TRBJ2-7, with D perhaps TRBD2 (5 bases). This CDR3 has 14 amino acids. Deletions cut 0 bases from V and 3 bases from J, with 10 bases between. Germline V gives CDR1 SGHRS, CDR2 YFSETQ. CDR3 DNA sequence: TGCGCCAGCAGCTTGGTAACAGACTACTACGAGCAGTACTTC. It specifies CASSLVTDYYEQYF.

This clone was picked up a small number of times. This chain uses TRBV20-1 with TRBJ2-5; D remains unclear. V lost 4 bases, J lost 3 bases, and 6 bases lay in between. Germline assignment: CDR1 DFQATT and CDR2 SNEGSKA (reference sequence). CDR3 length: 11 residues. This chain's CDR3 is CSATKKETQYF. DNA of the CDR3: TGCAGTGCTACAAAGAAAGAGACCCAGTACTTC.

This sequence joins TRBV30 and TRBJ2-7, with D perhaps TRBD1 or TRBD2 (6 bases each). CDR3 size: 11 residues. Trimming stripped 5 bases from V and 6 bases from J, with 11 bases between. Germline CDR1 is GTSNPN and CDR2 is SVGIG (reference sequence). The CDR3 here is CAWVGGGEQYF. The CDR3 DNA is TGTGCCTGGGTGGGGGGCGGCGAGCAGTACTTC.

Written as DNA, the CDR3 is TGTGCCAGACCTCGACGTACCTCTGGGGCCAACGTCCTGACTTTC. Its protein product is CARPRRTSGANVLTF. V usage is TRBV21-1 and J usage is TRBJ2-6. TRBV21-1 is termed a pseudogene. This CDR3 region has 15 residues.

V usage is TRBV27 and J usage is TRBJ2-3; TRBD2 matches 7 bases. Trimming removed 5 bases from V and 3 bases from J; junction bases left unmatched: 11. Germline-derived CDR1 and CDR2 are MNHEY and SMNVEV (reference sequence). The CDR3 totals 16 residues. The CDR3 DNA sequence: TGTGCCAGCAGTCCTGGTGCGGGGGAGATAACAGATACGCAGTATTTT. It specifies CASSPGAGEITDTQYF.

V and J are TRBV7-6 and TRBJ1-2, with 10 bases identical to TRBD1. From germline, CDR1 is SGHVS and CDR2 FNYEAQ. V lost 1 base to trimming and J lost 6 bases; unmatched junction nucleotides: 5. The length of the CDR3 is 15 residues. In DNA, the CDR3 is TGTGCCAGCAGCTTAGGAAGACAGGGGGCACATGGCTACACCTTC. Translation gives CASSLGRQGAHGYTF.

The chain employs TRBV7-7 and TRBJ2-2; 11 bases fit TRBD2. Germline CDR1 reads SSHAT; CDR2 reads FNYEAQ (reference sequence). V lost 2 bases to trimming and J lost 6 bases; unmatched junction nucleotides: 5. The CDR3 runs 16 residues. CDR3 loop: CASSLTSGSGAGELFF. The CDR3 DNA is TGTGCCAGCAGCTTAACTAGCGGGAGCGGGGCCGGGGAGCTGTTTTTT.

The V gene is TRBV7-5, the J gene TRBJ2-7; the DNA was not used to check the table's D call, TRBD2. TRBV7-5 is a pseudogene locus. There are 15 residues in the CDR3. Here the CDR3 DNA reads TGTGTCAGAAGCCAAGCGGGGCTAGCCAACTACGAGCAGTACTTC. This sequence encodes CVRSQAGLANYEQYF.

The gene calls are TRBV9 and TRBJ2-2; D possibly corresponds to TRBD2 (6 bases). Per germline, CDR1 SGDLS and CDR2 YYNGEE. V dropped 4 bases and J dropped 1 base, with 11 bases sitting between them. The length of the CDR3 is 15 residues. The CDR3 loop is CASSPSGGNTGELFF. The DNA for the CDR3 is TGTGCCAGCAGCCCTTCCGGGGGGAACACCGGGGAGCTGTTTTTT.

The rearrangement joins TRBV7-6 to TRBJ2-7; D is possibly TRBD1 (5 bases). The V end was cut by 6 bases, the J end by 0 bases, with 12 bases between. The CDR3 spans 14 residues. Germline CDR1 SGHVS, CDR2 FNYEAQ. Here the CDR3 DNA reads TGTGCCAGCAGAGCAGGGTTTAGCTCCTACGAGCAGTACTTC. This sequence encodes CASRAGFSSYEQYF.

J is TRBJ1-1 and V is TRBV6-1; 9 nucleotides agree with TRBD1. V gave up 5 bases and J gave up 2 bases; unmatched junction bases: 6. In germline, CDR1 is MNHNS, CDR2 SASEGT. The CDR3 has 15 amino acids. The CDR3, as DNA: TGTGCCAGCAGTCCAAACACAGGGGGCAACACTGAAGCTTTCTTT. This codes for CASSPNTGGNTEAFF.

J is TRBJ2-7 and V is TRBV10-3, with D possibly TRBD1 on 6 matching bases. V lost 5 bases, J lost 0 bases, and 14 bases lay in between. CDR3 length: 15 amino acids. Germline loops: CDR1 ENHRY, CDR2 SYGVKD. CDR3: CAISNTGTFSYEQYF. CDR3 sequence (DNA): TGTGCCATCAGTAATACCGGGACATTCTCCTACGAGCAGTACTTC.

The V call is TRBV6-5, the J call TRBJ2-2; D may be TRBD2 (6 bases). The germline CDR1 and CDR2 sequences are MNHEY and SVGAGI. Trimming cost V 4 bases and J 2 bases, with 14 bases left between them. The CDR3 totals 16 residues. The chain's CDR3 is CASSSWGVRNTGELFF. The DNA of the CDR3 is TGTGCCAGCAGTTCGTGGGGGGTGCGTAACACCGGGGAGCTGTTTTTT.

This chain links TRBV6-6 with TRBJ2-1; either TRBD1 or TRBD2 may fit D (6 bases each). V was pared by 3 bases and J by 8 bases, with 11 bases between. The germline gives CDR1 MNHNY, CDR2 SVGAGI (reference sequence). This CDR3 has 13 amino acids. Written as DNA, the CDR3 is TGTGCCAGCAGTTATCTGGGGGGCCATGAGCAGTTCTTC. It is translated as CASSYLGGHEQFF.

This chain links TRBV6-5 with TRBJ1-2; TRBD1 aligns across 7 bases. Germline V lookup: CDR1 MNHEY, CDR2 SVGAGI. The V gene end was trimmed by 7 bases and the J gene end by 9 bases; junction bases not matched to a gene: 8. CDR3 length: 12 amino acids. The CDR3 coding sequence is TGTGCCAGCAATGGGGGACAGATTAGCTACACCTTC. Translating gives CASNGGQISYTF.

The chain has TRBV4-1 and TRBJ2-3; 9 nucleotides agree with TRBD1. The CDR3 is 17 residues long. Germline CDR1 and CDR2: MGHRA and YSYEKL. With 0 bases clipped from V and 6 bases from J, the junction kept 10 bases outside the gene matches. The CDR3 DNA reads TGCGCCAGCAGCCAAGAGTTTGTGGGACAGGGTATGGATACGCAGTATTTT. Its protein product is CASSQEFVGQGMDTQYF.

This rearrangement joins TRBV28 to TRBJ1-5, with 7 bases that match TRBD1. J gave up 6 bases and V 3 bases, and 8 bases lay outside the gene matches. The CDR3 length is 15 residues. Germline CDR1 reads MDHEN; CDR2 reads SYDVKM. The CDR3 loop is CASSFADRATQPQHF. CDR3 DNA: TGTGCCAGCAGTTTTGCTGACAGGGCTACTCAGCCCCAGCATTTT.

The V gene is TRBV7-2, the J gene TRBJ1-3, with unresolved D. CDR3 size: 12 residues. Per the germline V gene, CDR1 is SGHTA and CDR2 is FQGNSA. V was shortened by 6 bases and J by 7 bases, with 10 bases between the two germline ends. CDR3 region: CASSQLGNTIYF. In DNA, the CDR3 is TGTGCCAGCAGTCAGTTGGGGAACACCATATATTTT. Supplemented by reference TRBV7-2 and TRBJ1-3, the full variable domain reads GAGVSQSPSNKVTEKGKDVELRCDPISGHTALYWYRQSLGQGLEFLIYFQGNSAPDKSGLPSDRFSAERTGGSVSTLTIQRTQQEDSAVYLCASSQLGNTIYFGEGSWLTVV.

The chain joins TRBV27 to TRBJ2-5, with 10 nucleotides matching TRBD2. Germline-derived CDR1 and CDR2 are MNHEY and SMNVEV (reference sequence). The CDR3 has 19 residues. V lost 5 bases, J lost 5 bases, and 20 bases stayed unmatched. CDR3 region: CASSRGTSGTQSRGETQYF. In DNA form, the CDR3 reads TGTGCCAGCAGTCGAGGAACTAGCGGGACCCAAAGTCGGGGGGAGACCCAGTACTTC.

The chain joins TRBV2 to TRBJ1-4, with TRBD1 matching over 8 bases. Germline CDR1 is SNHLY and CDR2 is FYNNEI. V lost 7 bases to trimming and J lost 7 bases; unmatched junction nucleotides: 8. This CDR3 contains 14 residues. CDR3 loop: CASTEPGGLEKLFF. As DNA, the CDR3 is TGTGCCAGCACCGAGCCAGGGGGCCTTGAAAAACTGTTTTTT. Filled out from reference TRBV2 and TRBJ1-4, the complete variable domain reads EPEVTQTPSHQVTQMGQEVILRCVPISNHLYFYWYRQILGQKVEFLVSFYNNEISEKSEIFDDQFSVERPDGSNFTLKIRSTKLEDSAMYFCASTEPGGLEKLFFGSGTQLSVL.

The chain carries TRBV13 and TRBJ2-1; 10 bases match TRBD2. The germline gives CDR1 PRHDT, CDR2 FYEKMQ (reference sequence). With V trimmed by 0 bases and J by 10 bases, 6 bases remained unmatched. The CDR3 loop spans 15 amino acids. CDR3 DNA: TGTGCCAGCAGCTTAGGGGCCCGGACTAGCGGCGAGCAGTTCTTC. Translation: CASSLGARTSGEQFF. The full variable domain, with the rest looked up from reference TRBV13 and TRBJ2-1, is AAGVIQSPRHLIKEKRETATLKCYPIPRHDTVYWYQQGPGQDPQFLISFYEKMQSDKGSIPDRFSAQQFSDYHSELNMSSLELGDSALYFCASSLGARTSGEQFFGPGTRLTVL.

The gene calls are TRBV5-4 and TRBJ2-5; D is ambiguous. Per the germline V gene, CDR1 is SGHNT and CDR2 is YYREEE (reference sequence). V was trimmed by 0 bases and J by 3 bases, leaving 12 bases between them. This CDR3 has 15 amino acids. CDR3 nucleotide sequence: TGTGCCAGCAGCTTGGCGACTCGTCGTGAAGAGACCCAGTACTTC. It is translated as CASSLATRREETQYF.

The V gene is TRBV28, the J gene TRBJ1-2; unclear D gene. The CDR3 totals 13 residues. Germline V gives CDR1 MDHEN, CDR2 SYDVKM. Trimming cost V 6 bases and J 4 bases, with 12 bases left between them. CDR3: CASRVWGGYGYTF. The CDR3 nucleotides are TGTGCCAGCAGAGTGTGGGGAGGCTATGGCTACACCTTC.

The chain recombines TRBV10-3 with TRBJ2-7; possible D gene TRBD1, 6 bases. Between the trimmed V and J ends, which lost 8 bases and 12 bases, there was a span of 26 bases. The germline gives CDR1 ENHRY, CDR2 SYGVKD. This CDR3 spans 14 amino acids. CDR3 nucleotides: TGTGCCATCTCTGAGTGGGACAATTTTAAGGAGATGTACTTC. This codes for CAISEWDNFKEMYF.

This clone was seen more than once but under ten times. This chain joins TRBV14 and TRBJ1-6; D is unresolved. The CDR3 has 13 amino acids. Trimming removed 0 bases at V and 9 bases at J, with 6 bases between. In germline, CDR1 is SGHDN, CDR2 FVKESK. This CDR3 reads CASSQDLASPLHF. CDR3 DNA: TGTGCCAGCAGCCAAGATCTAGCTTCACCCCTCCACTTT.

The V gene is TRBV29-1, the J gene TRBJ1-1; D is ambiguous. V gave up 6 bases and J gave up 0 bases, with 14 bases separating them. The germline CDR1 and CDR2 sequences are SQVTM and ANQGSEA. This CDR3 region has 14 residues. CDR3 protein: CSVAGIWMNTEAFF. CDR3 bases: TGCAGCGTCGCCGGGATTTGGATGAACACTGAAGCTTTCTTT.

This clone was observed once. The genes are TRBV18 and TRBJ2-1; D tentatively fits TRBD1 or TRBD2 (5 bases each). CDR1 and CDR2 from the germline V gene are KGHSH and LQKENI. This CDR3 is 13 amino acids long. The V end was cut by 6 bases, the J end by 10 bases, with 16 bases between. The CDR3 here is CASSSVGEGEQFF. For the CDR3, the DNA is TGTGCCAGCTCTTCCGTGGGGGAAGGCGAGCAGTTCTTC.